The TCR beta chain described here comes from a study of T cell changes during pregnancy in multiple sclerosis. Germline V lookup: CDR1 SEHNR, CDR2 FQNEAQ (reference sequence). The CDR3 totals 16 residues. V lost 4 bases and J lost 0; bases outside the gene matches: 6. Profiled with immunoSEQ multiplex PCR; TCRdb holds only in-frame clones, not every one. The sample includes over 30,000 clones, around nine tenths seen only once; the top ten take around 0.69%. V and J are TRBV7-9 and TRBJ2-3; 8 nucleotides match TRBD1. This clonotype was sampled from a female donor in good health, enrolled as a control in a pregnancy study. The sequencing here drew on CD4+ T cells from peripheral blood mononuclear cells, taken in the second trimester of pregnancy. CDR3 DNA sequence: TGTGCCAGCAGCTCTCAGGGGGCCATTAGCACAGATACGCAGTATTTT. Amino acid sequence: CASSSQGAISTDTQYF. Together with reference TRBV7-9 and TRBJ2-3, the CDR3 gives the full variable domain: DTGVSQNPRHKITKRGQNVTFRCDPISEHNRLYWYRQTLGQGPEFLTYFQNEAQLEKSRLLSDRFSAERPKGSFSTLEIQRTEQGDSAMYLCASSSQGAISTDTQYFGPGTRLTVL.